This is a list of T cell receptor beta chains from one sample in a study of T-cell memory formation after mild COVID-19. TCRdb processed the 5' RACE reads anew with MiXCR; each CDR3 protein has one entry. The sample records almost 350,000 distinct CDR3 sequences, 20% to 25% being singletons. Sequencing was performed on PBMCs or a T cell subset sorted from them (not recorded which). These receptors came from a man aged 18 to 29 who had mild COVID-19 (a few samples of this study predate the infection). Cell type and time point are not known. The CDR3 runs from the conserved cysteine through the conserved F or W. D genes are given only for firm matches. The size of a clone is reported for some rows only, either as once, few or many, or as a class for expanded clones.

>15|TRBV4-3|TRBJ2-3|-|few
CASSQDPRSTDTQYF
TGCGCCAGCAGCCAAGATCCCCGGAGCACAGATACGCAGTATTTT
>15|TRBV20-1|TRBJ1-3|TRBD1|-
CSASPPGTGGNTIYF
TGCAGTGCTTCACCCCCTGGGACAGGGGGAAACACCATATATTTT
>12|TRBV6-6|TRBJ1-2|-|-
CASSHSMDGYTF
TGTGCCAGCAGTCATTCGATGGATGGCTACACCTTC
>15|TRBV5-1|TRBJ2-2|TRBD2|few
CASRAGTRRPGELFF
TGCGCCAGCAGGGCCGGGACTAGGCGCCCCGGGGAGCTGTTTTTT
>14|TRBV6-1|TRBJ1-6|-|-
CASSEAGVGSPLHF
TGTGCCAGCAGTGAGGCAGGGGTCGGGTCACCCCTCCACTTT
>15|TRBV4-1|TRBJ2-7|TRBD2|-
CASSHQAGGIVEQYF
TGCGCCAGCAGCCACCAGGCCGGGGGGATCGTCGAGCAGTACTTC
>17|TRBV7-9|TRBJ1-1|TRBD1|few
CASSLSDRVVPNTEAFF
TGTGCCAGCAGCCTATCGGACAGGGTTGTCCCGAATACTGAAGCTTTCTTT
>15|TRBV5-1|TRBJ2-3|TRBD2|-
CASRAGAASTDTQYF
TGCGCCAGCAGAGCGGGGGCCGCTAGCACAGATACGCAGTATTTT
>13|TRBV27|TRBJ1-1|-|few
CASSLSPGAEAFF
TGTGCCAGCAGTTTATCGCCAGGGGCTGAAGCTTTCTTT
>16|TRBV5-1|TRBJ2-1|TRBD2|-
CASSYLAGGQYNEQFF
TGCGCCAGCAGCTATTTAGCGGGGGGCCAATACAATGAGCAGTTCTTC
>14|TRBV7-6|TRBJ2-5|-|-
CASSSSLASETQYF
TGTGCCAGCAGCTCGTCTCTAGCTTCGGAGACCCAGTACTTC
>15|TRBV9|TRBJ2-6|-|-
CASSVDVSGANVLTF
TGTGCCAGCAGCGTAGATGTCTCTGGGGCCAACGTCCTGACTTTC
>16|TRBV4-3|TRBJ2-1|TRBD1|-
CASSQAGGTGGHEQFF
TGCGCCAGCAGCCAAGCAGGGGGGACAGGGGGACATGAGCAGTTCTTC
>12|TRBV29-1|TRBJ1-1|-|many
CSVGRGGTEAFF
TGCAGCGTTGGAAGGGGGGGCACTGAAGCTTTCTTT
>15|TRBV5-1|TRBJ2-5|TRBD1|-
CASRSDTGVGETQYF
TGCGCCAGCAGATCAGACACAGGGGTTGGGGAGACCCAGTACTTC
>16|TRBV18|TRBJ1-1|TRBD1|-
CASSPRIDRADTEAFF
TGTGCCAGCTCACCTAGAATCGACAGGGCGGACACTGAAGCTTTCTTT
>13|TRBV12-3/TRBV12-4|TRBJ2-5|-|-
CASSFGIKETQYF
TGTGCCAGCAGTTTTGGGATTAAAGAGACCCAGTACTTC
>15|TRBV20-1|TRBJ2-7|TRBD2|few
CSAEAGGADSYEQYF
TGCAGTGCTGAGGCCGGGGGGGCGGACTCCTACGAGCAGTACTTC
>15|TRBV4-2|TRBJ2-5|-|few
CASSQDGRGRETQYF
TGTGCCAGCAGCCAAGACGGCAGGGGTAGGGAGACCCAGTACTTC
>15|TRBV7-2|TRBJ2-1|TRBD2|-
CASSEWTSGGNEQFF
TGTGCCAGCAGCGAATGGACTAGCGGGGGTAATGAGCAGTTCTTC
>15|TRBV20-1|TRBJ2-3|TRBD2|-
CSASTSGGGTDTQYF
TGCAGTGCGTCGACTAGCGGGGGGGGCACAGATACGCAGTATTTT
>12|TRBV7-9|TRBJ2-3|-|many
CASSSLEDTQYF
TGTGCCAGCAGCTCCTTAGAAGATACGCAGTATTTT
>13|TRBV18|TRBJ1-2|-|-
CASSTTTNYGYTF
TGTGCCAGCTCAACAACAACTAACTATGGCTACACCTTC
>14|TRBV12-3/TRBV12-4|TRBJ1-5|TRBD1|-
CASSPGQASEHQHF
TGTGCCAGCAGCCCTGGACAGGCCAGCGAGCACCAGCATTTT
>14|TRBV3-1|TRBJ2-7|-|few
CASSQVAISYEQYF
TGTGCCAGCAGCCAAGTCGCCATCTCCTACGAGCAGTACTTC
>14|TRBV5-1|TRBJ2-5|-|many
CASSVGGGEETQYF
TGCGCCAGCAGCGTTGGCGGGGGCGAGGAGACCCAGTACTTC
>16|TRBV3-1|TRBJ2-1|TRBD2|-
CASSQDSGGARNEQFF
TGTGCCAGCAGCCAAGATTCGGGGGGGGCCCGGAATGAGCAGTTCTTC
>12|TRBV6-5|TRBJ2-3|-|few
CASSWASGTQYF
TGTGCCAGCAGTTGGGCCTCAGGTACGCAGTATTTT
>17|TRBV4-1|TRBJ2-5|-|-
CASSQSFSGRRSETQYF
TGCGCCAGCAGCCAATCTTTCTCGGGACGGCGGAGTGAGACCCAGTACTTC
>11|TRBV29-1|TRBJ2-7|-|-
CSVGPAYEQYF
TGCAGCGTTGGTCCGGCCTACGAGCAGTACTTC
>15|TRBV7-3|TRBJ2-2|-|-
CASSSPLSNTGELFF
TGTGCCAGCAGCTCCCCACTATCCAACACCGGGGAGCTGTTTTTT
>16|TRBV3-1|TRBJ2-3|-|few
CASSQALDTGQDTQYF
TGTGCCAGCAGCCAAGCTTTGGATACGGGCCAAGATACGCAGTATTTT
>14|TRBV20-1|TRBJ1-1|TRBD1|-
CSAPRDSLNTEAFF
TGCAGTGCCCCCCGGGACAGTTTGAACACTGAAGCTTTCTTT
>14|TRBV5-1|TRBJ1-1|-|few
CASNQGTPNTEAFF
TGCGCCAGCAATCAGGGCACCCCGAACACTGAAGCTTTCTTT
>15|TRBV29-1|TRBJ2-1|-|many
CSVEDREGYIAEQFF
TGCAGCGTGGAAGACAGAGAGGGGTACATCGCGGAGCAGTTCTTC
>15|TRBV19|TRBJ1-6|TRBD1|-
CASSINRGFNSPLHF
TGTGCCAGTAGTATAAACAGGGGATTCAATTCACCCCTCCACTTT
>17|TRBV5-1|TRBJ2-3|TRBD2|-
CASSSRGGGVSTDTQYF
TGCGCCAGCAGCTCCAGGGGCGGGGGGGTAAGCACAGATACGCAGTATTTT
>13|TRBV7-2|TRBJ1-2|-|-
CASSFSGWDGYTF
TGTGCCAGCAGCTTCTCCGGGTGGGATGGCTACACCTTC
>14|TRBV15|TRBJ1-3|-|few
CATSSRGTGNTIYF
TGTGCCACCTCGTCGAGGGGTACTGGAAACACCATATATTTT
>17|TRBV5-6|TRBJ1-6|TRBD1|few
CASSPRDRGIDNSPLHF
TGTGCCAGCAGCCCCCGGGACAGGGGTATTGATAATTCACCCCTCCACTTT
>14|TRBV13|TRBJ2-7|-|few
CASSFWGSSYEQYF
TGTGCCAGCAGCTTTTGGGGAAGCTCCTACGAGCAGTACTTC
>15|TRBV18|TRBJ1-5|-|few
CASSPPGSPGQPQHF
TGTGCCAGCTCACCACCGGGCAGCCCGGGGCAGCCCCAGCATTTT
>13|TRBV10-3|TRBJ2-1|-|few
CAISEAEFNEQFF
TGTGCCATCAGTGAGGCGGAATTCAATGAGCAGTTCTTC
>17|TRBV5-1|TRBJ2-6|TRBD1|few
CASSLGTGGSGANVLTF
TGCGCCAGCAGCCTAGGGACAGGGGGCTCTGGGGCCAACGTCCTGACTTTC
>14|TRBV27|TRBJ1-6|-|many
CASSLLGGNSPLHF
TGTGCCAGCAGTTTACTGGGCGGCAATTCACCCCTCCACTTT
>15|TRBV21-1|TRBJ2-3|-|-
CASSKALAGADTQYF
TGTGCCAGCAGCAAAGCGCTAGCGGGGGCAGATACGCAGTATTTT
>13|TRBV19|TRBJ1-6|TRBD1|many
CATRTGYNSPLHF
TGTGCCACCAGGACAGGTTATAATTCACCCCTCCACTTT
>13|TRBV12-3/TRBV12-4|TRBJ2-7|-|few
CASSNRRSYEQYF
TGTGCCAGCAGTAACCGACGAAGCTACGAGCAGTACTTC
>15|TRBV6-1|TRBJ2-5|TRBD2|-
CASTGLGGARETQYF
TGTGCCAGCACCGGCCTCGGGGGGGCCCGGGAGACCCAGTACTTC
>14|TRBV27|TRBJ2-2|-|-
CASRGSGVTGELFF
TGTGCCAGCCGGGGGAGCGGAGTGACCGGGGAGCTGTTTTTT
>13|TRBV7-9|TRBJ2-1|TRBD2|few
CASIRSGAEEQFF
TGTGCCAGCATCCGCAGCGGGGCTGAGGAGCAGTTCTTC
>14|TRBV7-9|TRBJ1-2|-|-
CASSARGNFYGYTF
TGTGCCAGCAGCGCCAGGGGAAATTTCTATGGCTACACCTTC
>12|TRBV5-1|TRBJ2-7|TRBD1|few
CASSADRGEQYF
TGCGCCAGCAGCGCCGACAGGGGCGAGCAGTACTTC
>17|TRBV7-2|TRBJ2-2|-|many
CASSSLLDGLITGELFF
TGTGCCAGCAGCTCCCTACTGGACGGACTTATCACCGGGGAGCTGTTTTTT